The rows below give T cell receptor beta chains drawn from one sample of a study of cytomegalovirus exposure and HLA in healthy donors. Clones were sequenced by immunoSEQ multiplex PCR, and TCRdb holds only the in-frame ones, with some missing. This sample yields approximately 300,000 clones, of which 80% are seen a single time; 0.3% to 0.35% belongs to the top ten. The sequenced material came from PBMCs. These receptors all come from a girl aged 2 to 10 in good health and CMV-seronegative. CDR3s include the opening cysteine and the closing phenylalanine or tryptophan. D genes are given only for firm matches. Clone size, where shown, is once, few, many, or a class for clones that have expanded.

V	J	D	size	DNA	CDR3
TRBV5-6	TRBJ1-2	.	few	TGTGCCAGCAGCTTGCCAGGATTTAACTATGGCTACACCTTC	CASSLPGFNYGYTF
TRBV7-6	TRBJ2-1	TRBD2	.	TGTGCCAGCTCAGCGTCTAGCGGGGGGCCGGTGTTCTTC	CASSASSGGPVFF
TRBV27	TRBJ2-1	TRBD1	.	TGTGCCAGCAGGGGACAGGGTCTTAATGAGCAGTTCTTC	CASRGQGLNEQFF
TRBV7-8	TRBJ1-2	.	.	TGTGCCAGCAGCGGAGATTCTAACTATGGCTACACCTTC	CASSGDSNYGYTF
TRBV27	TRBJ2-5	.	.	TGTGCCAGCAGTTTGAGAGGGCAAGAGACCCAGTACTTC	CASSLRGQETQYF
TRBV9	TRBJ1-2	.	.	TGTGCCAGCAGCGTCGATTCGGGACAAGCCTATGGCTACACCTTC	CASSVDSGQAYGYTF
TRBV7-9	TRBJ2-7	.	.	TGTGCCAGCAGCAACGACTGGAGCTCCTACGAGCAGTACTTC	CASSNDWSSYEQYF
TRBV4-1	TRBJ2-3	TRBD2	.	TGCGCCAGCAGCCAAGTCTGGCGGGGGACCACAGATACGCAGTATTTT	CASSQVWRGTTDTQYF
TRBV5-1	TRBJ2-7	.	.	TGCGCCAGCAGCTTGGAGGGACTCTACGAGCAGTACTTC	CASSLEGLYEQYF
TRBV30	TRBJ2-7	TRBD2	.	TGTGCCTGGAGTAGCGGGAGTACCTACGAGCAGTACTTC	CAWSSGSTYEQYF
TRBV7-2	TRBJ2-1	TRBD2	.	TGTGCCAGCAGCTTATACTTGTCTAGCGGAAATGAGCAGTTCTTC	CASSLYLSSGNEQFF
TRBV11-2	TRBJ1-2	.	.	TGTGCCAGCAGCTTAGTGTCAGGGCGAGGTGGCTACACCTTC	CASSLVSGRGGYTF
TRBV5-1	TRBJ2-3	TRBD2	.	TGCGCCAGCAGCTTGGCGGCTAGCGGGGTGGGAGATACGCAGTATTTT	CASSLAASGVGDTQYF
TRBV5-1	TRBJ2-7	TRBD2	.	TGCGCCAGCAGCTTGTCCGGAGCGGGGGTACCCTACGAGCAGTACTTC	CASSLSGAGVPYEQYF
TRBV19	TRBJ1-1	.	.	TGTGCCAGTATGGTCCGGGGAACAGCTTTCTTT	CASMVRGTAFF
TRBV9	TRBJ2-7	.	once	TGTGCCAGCAACAGGGTTTCCTACGAGCAGTACTTC	CASNRVSYEQYF
TRBV2	TRBJ2-3	TRBD2	once	TGTGCCATTACCGGACTAGCGGGGGGTGGAGATACGCAGTATTTT	CAITGLAGGGDTQYF
TRBV11-2	TRBJ1-6	.	.	TGTGCCAGCAGCTTATTCAGGGCAGAATCACCCCTCCACTTT	CASSLFRAESPLHF
TRBV4-1	TRBJ2-1	TRBD2	.	TGCGCCAGCAGCCAAGGGACTAGCGGGAGCGGGTACAATGAGCAGTTCTTC	CASSQGTSGSGYNEQFF
TRBV19	TRBJ1-1	.	.	TGTGCCAAAAACAGGGAAGTTATGAACACTGAAGCTTTCTTT	CAKNREVMNTEAFF
TRBV7-2	TRBJ2-7	TRBD1	.	TGTGCCAGCAGCTTAGTAGGTGACAGGGGATACGAGCAGTACTTC	CASSLVGDRGYEQYF
TRBV30	TRBJ2-2	.	.	TGTGCCTGGAGTTTTCGTTACCAGGAGGTGGTCGGGGACACCGGGGAGCTGTTTTTT	CAWSFRYQEVVGDTGELFF
TRBV4-2	TRBJ2-7	.	.	TGTGCCAGCAGCCAAGTTATGGGCAGCCCCTACGAGCAGTACTTC	CASSQVMGSPYEQYF
TRBV5-1	TRBJ2-7	.	.	TGCGCCAGCAGCTGGGGAGGTCGGGACCCCTACGAGCAGTACTTC	CASSWGGRDPYEQYF
TRBV10-1	TRBJ2-5	TRBD1	.	TGCGCCAGCAGTGAGTTGGCAGGGGGCCGGGAGACCCAGTACTTC	CASSELAGGRETQYF
TRBV28	TRBJ2-7	TRBD1	.	TGTGCCAGCAGCTATCAGGGGGTTTCCTACGAGCAGTACTTC	CASSYQGVSYEQYF
TRBV2	TRBJ2-6	.	.	TGTGCCAGCCTGAAGAGGGGGAGCTCTGGGGCCAACGTCCTGACTTTC	CASLKRGSSGANVLTF
TRBV9	TRBJ1-6	.	few	TGTGCCAGCAGCGTCGCGGTTAATTCACCCCTCCACTTT	CASSVAVNSPLHF
TRBV27	TRBJ1-2	TRBD1	once	TGTGCCAGCAGTCTCCACAGGGGTTGGGACTATGGCTACACCTTC	CASSLHRGWDYGYTF
TRBV20-1	TRBJ2-7	.	.	TGCAGTGCTAGGTCCCAGGGGGAGCAGTACTTC	CSARSQGEQYF